Each of the 27 T cell receptor beta chains below was sequenced from the same sample in a study of CD8 T cells in ankylosing spondylitis. TCRdb recomputed calls from the 5' RACE reads with MiXCR, one row per CDR3 protein. The table lists under 250,000 distinct CDR3 sequences, around 11% of them singletons. What was sequenced was blood, either unsorted or a sorted T cell fraction (not recorded which). Receptors were obtained from a male donor with ankylosing spondylitis or in good health (not recorded which).

The table lists this clonotype with many counts. The chain combines TRBV12-5 with TRBJ2-5, with a tentative D call TRBD2 (7 bases). Looked up from germline, CDR1 is LGHNT and CDR2 is FRNRAP. This CDR3 comprises 13 residues. Trimming shortened V by 1 base and J by 7 bases, and 10 bases separated the two germline ends. CDR3 sequence (DNA): TGTGCTAGTGGTTTGGAAGGGGGGGGGACCCAGTACTTC. This encodes CASGLEGGGTQYF.

This clonotype was recorded many times. The chain links TRBV5-1 to TRBJ2-1, with D possibly being TRBD2 (5 bases). V lost 0 bases and J 5 bases, leaving 18 bases between the germline ends. This CDR3 is built from 17 residues. Germline-derived CDR1 and CDR2 are SGHRS and YFSETQ. CDR3: CASSLAGLYGPNNEQFF. The CDR3 nucleotides read TGCGCCAGCAGCTTGGCCGGACTTTACGGCCCGAACAATGAGCAGTTCTTC.

This clonotype was seen many times. This chain links TRBV14 with TRBJ2-1; D not certain. V was shortened by 1 base and J by 2 bases, with 9 bases between the two germline ends. CDR1 and CDR2 from the germline V gene are SGHDN and FVKESK. The CDR3 consists of 15 residues. The CDR3 sequence is CASSQASAAYNEQFF. The CDR3 coding sequence is TGTGCCAGCAGCCAAGCCAGCGCAGCCTACAATGAGCAGTTCTTC.

This clonotype was recorded many times. CDR3 in DNA: TGCAGTGCTAGAGGAGCGGGGGGAGGGGATTCAGATACGCAGTATTTT. This translates into CSARGAGGGDSDTQYF. The V and J genes are TRBV20-1 and TRBJ2-3; 9 nucleotides align to TRBD2. This CDR3 has 16 amino acids. V lost 1 base, J lost 4 bases, and 9 bases stayed unmatched. The germline V gene encodes CDR1 DFQATT and CDR2 SNEGSKA (reference sequence).

This clonotype was seen ten or more times. The chain couples TRBV20-1 to TRBJ2-3; 8 bases are shared with TRBD2. V was pared by 4 bases and J by 4 bases, with 13 bases of the junction left unmatched. This CDR3 contains 16 residues. Germline V gene lookup returns CDR1 DFQATT and CDR2 SNEGSKA (reference sequence). The CDR3 bases are TGCAGTGCTACTCTTGTGAGAGCGGGAGATTCAGATACGCAGTATTTT. Translation: CSATLVRAGDSDTQYF.

In this sample, this clonotype turned up many times. The rearrangement uses TRBV29-1 and TRBJ2-3; no clear D. Per germline, CDR1 SQVTM and CDR2 ANQGSEA. The CDR3 contains 13 residues. V was clipped by 5 bases and J by 7 bases, with 16 bases between them. The CDR3 reads CSVNHTKRNTQYF. The CDR3 DNA follows: TGCAGCGTTAACCACACCAAGCGTAATACGCAGTATTTT.

This clonotype was detected a few times. This sequence joins TRBV28 and TRBJ2-3, with D maybe TRBD2 (5 bases). Germline values: CDR1 MDHEN, CDR2 SYDVKM. V was cut by 5 bases and J by 0 bases, with 15 bases left in between. The CDR3 sequence is 16 residues long. The CDR3 DNA is TGTGCCAGCAGTCGCCTTGAGGACTTTAGCACAGATACGCAGTATTTT. Protein product: CASSRLEDFSTDTQYF.

This chain joins TRBV5-5 and TRBJ2-1, with 8 bases identical to TRBD1. The CDR3 is 14 residues long. The V and J ends lost 1 base and 8 bases, in that order; junction bases with no gene match: 5. Germline V gene sequence: CDR1 SGHKS, CDR2 YYEKEE (reference sequence). CDR3 region: CASSLFDRGDEQFF. As DNA, the CDR3 is TGTGCCAGCAGCTTGTTCGACAGGGGCGATGAGCAGTTCTTC.

The chain carries TRBV7-2 and TRBJ2-7, with unresolved D. Germline V gene data show CDR1 as SGHTA and CDR2 as FQGNSA. Trimming removed 4 bases at V and 4 bases at J, with 8 bases between. The CDR3 length is 12 residues. This CDR3 is CASSSERYEQYF. In nucleotides, the CDR3 is TGTGCCAGCAGCTCAGAAAGGTACGAGCAGTACTTC.

This clonotype was picked up many times. The rearrangement links TRBV5-1 to TRBJ2-7, with D unresolved. Germline values: CDR1 SGHRS, CDR2 YFSETQ. The CDR3 is 14 amino acids. V lost 0 bases, J lost 2 bases, and 9 bases lay in between. In DNA, the CDR3 is TGCGCCAGCAGCTTGGGGTCCGGTGCCTACGAGCAGTACTTC. It translates to CASSLGSGAYEQYF.

The chain carries TRBV9 and TRBJ2-1; tentative D call: TRBD1 (5 bases). Looked up from germline, CDR1 is SGDLS and CDR2 is YYNGEE. Trimming removed 0 bases from V and 6 bases from J, with 10 bases in between. The CDR3 consists of 14 residues. CDR3 sequence reads: CASSVVGAINEQFF. CDR3 DNA sequence: TGTGCCAGCAGCGTAGTAGGGGCCATCAATGAGCAGTTCTTC.

This chain connects TRBV20-1 to TRBJ2-2; 10 bases line up with TRBD2. J gave up 4 bases and V 3 bases, and 5 bases lay outside the gene matches. The germline V gene has CDR1 DFQATT and CDR2 SNEGSKA (reference sequence). This CDR3 comprises 15 residues. The CDR3 is CSARGGLARTGELFF. Written as DNA, the CDR3 is TGCAGTGCTAGGGGGGGACTAGCGCGCACCGGGGAGCTGTTTTTT.

V usage is TRBV6-4 and J usage is TRBJ2-7; 11 bases align to TRBD1. V lost 3 bases and J lost 5; bases outside the gene matches: 6. CDR3 size: 15 residues. Germline V lookup: CDR1 MRHNA, CDR2 SNTAGT. This CDR3 is CASSESGTGGHEQYF. CDR3 sequence (DNA): TGTGCCAGCAGTGAATCCGGGACAGGGGGACACGAGCAGTACTTC.

This clonotype was seen a handful of times. The chain combines TRBV23-1 with TRBJ2-2, with TRBD1 identical over 10 bases. TRBV23-1 is an ORF, and what it does is uncertain. This CDR3 is built from 17 residues. Trimming cost V 3 bases and J 3 bases; bases outside gene matches: 7. The CDR3 reads CASSHQAGTGDTGELFF. The DNA of the CDR3 is TGCGCCAGCAGTCATCAGGCCGGGACAGGGGACACCGGGGAGCTGTTTTTT.

This clonotype was seen many times. The V call is TRBV10-3, the J call TRBJ1-5, with D maybe TRBD1 (6 bases). Trimming pared 6 bases from V and 3 bases from J, leaving 9 bases between. The germline V gene has CDR1 ENHRY and CDR2 SYGVKD. The CDR3 is made up of 13 amino acids. CDR3 residues: CAIRGQINQPQHF. The CDR3, as DNA: TGTGCCATCAGAGGACAGATCAATCAGCCCCAGCATTTT.

There are a few counts of this clonotype. J is TRBJ2-5 and V is TRBV6-1, with D possibly TRBD2 on 5 matching bases. Germline V gives CDR1 MNHNS, CDR2 SASEGT. Trimming shortened V by 4 bases and J by 5 bases, and 11 bases separated the two germline ends. CDR3 length: 13 amino acids. The CDR3, as DNA: TGTGCCAGCAGTGCCTCTAGGAGGGAGACCCAGTACTTC. Amino acids: CASSASRRETQYF.

V and J are TRBV29-1 and TRBJ2-3; D may be TRBD2 (5 bases). Germline CDR1 and CDR2: SQVTM and ANQGSEA. Trimming cost V 3 bases and J 0 bases, with 10 bases left between them. This CDR3 comprises 14 residues. The CDR3 region has the DNA TGCAGCGTTGATGCCAGCGGAAGCACAGATACGCAGTATTTT. Translated, it gives CSVDASGSTDTQYF.

This clonotype was seen ten or more times. This chain connects TRBV5-5 to TRBJ2-3; TRBD2 agrees at 11 bases. This CDR3 region has 15 residues. CDR1 is SGHKS and CDR2 is YYEKEE in the germline V gene (reference sequence). Trimming removed 7 bases from V and 5 bases from J; junction bases left unmatched: 9. DNA of the CDR3: TGTGCCAGCCACGGGACTAGCGGATATGTAGATACGCAGTATTTT. This translates into CASHGTSGYVDTQYF.

This clonotype has a count of ten or more. The V gene is TRBV29-1, the J gene TRBJ2-7; D possibly matches TRBD1 or TRBD2 (6 bases each). Germline CDR1 SQVTM, CDR2 ANQGSEA. The CDR3 is 13 residues long. V lost 7 bases to trimming and J lost 3 bases, with 16 bases between them. The CDR3 sequence: CSARGGGGYEQYF. CDR3 bases: TGCAGCGCCCGAGGTGGAGGGGGCTACGAGCAGTACTTC.

This clonotype was detected only a few times. This sequence joins TRBV29-1 and TRBJ2-1; D gene unclear. The CDR3 is made up of 10 amino acids. Per germline, CDR1 SQVTM and CDR2 ANQGSEA. V dropped 7 bases and J dropped 9 bases, with 10 bases sitting between them. The CDR3 DNA sequence: TGCAGCGCCGTCCATGGTGAGCAGTTCTTC. It encodes CSAVHGEQFF.

V usage is TRBV5-1 and J usage is TRBJ1-1; unclear D gene. Trimming took 3 bases from V and 6 from J, leaving 15 bases between them. Germline CDR1 is SGHRS and CDR2 is YFSETQ. CDR3 length equals 14 residues. The CDR3 sequence: CASSWLDQEAEAFF. As DNA, the CDR3 is TGCGCCAGCAGCTGGTTGGACCAGGAAGCTGAAGCTTTCTTT.

The table lists this clonotype with many counts. The chain combines TRBV9 with TRBJ2-2; 7 bases align to TRBD1. This CDR3 contains 15 residues. The V gene end was trimmed by 3 bases and the J gene end by 6 bases; junction bases not matched to a gene: 8. Germline loops: CDR1 SGDLS, CDR2 YYNGEE. CDR3 DNA: TGTGCCAGCAGCGGACCCACACAGGGGCCCGGGGAGCTGTTTTTT. This translates into CASSGPTQGPGELFF.

This clonotype was recorded at least ten times. The J gene is TRBJ2-5, the V gene TRBV15; weak D call: TRBD1 (6 bases). The CDR3 is 16 amino acids. The V gene lost 3 bases and the J gene lost 2 bases, with 16 bases spanning the gap. CDR1 is LNHNV, CDR2 YYDKDF, per germline (reference sequence). Here the CDR3 DNA reads TGTGCCACCAGCAGGGGGGCCGGGGTTTCACAAGAGACCCAGTACTTC. This gives the protein CATSRGAGVSQETQYF.

This clonotype has a count of ten or more. The V gene is TRBV20-1, the J gene TRBJ2-1, with D tentatively TRBD2 (5 bases). Between the trimmed V and J ends, which lost 2 bases and 0 bases, there was a span of 11 bases. CDR1 and CDR2 from the germline V gene are DFQATT and SNEGSKA (reference sequence). This CDR3 is 15 amino acids long. In nucleotides, the CDR3 is TGCAGTGCTAGACGGGAATCGGTCTCCTACAATGAGCAGTTCTTC. Translating it yields CSARRESVSYNEQFF.

This clonotype was observed many times. The chain employs TRBV12-3 or TRBV12-4 and TRBJ2-5; D gene unclear. This CDR3 has 14 amino acids. V shed 2 bases and J shed 5 bases, with 12 bases lying between them. The CDR3 sequence: CASSLFGSYETQYF. CDR3 DNA: TGTGCCAGCAGTTTATTCGGTTCTTACGAGACCCAGTACTTC.

The chain recombines TRBV5-1 with TRBJ1-2; D is unresolved. The germline V gene encodes CDR1 SGHRS and CDR2 YFSETQ. V shed 0 bases and J shed 11 bases, with 11 bases lying between them. The CDR3 consists of 12 residues. The CDR3 spells CASSLDGEQYTF. CDR3 coding DNA: TGCGCCAGCAGCTTGGATGGCGAGCAATACACCTTC.

The genes are TRBV13 and TRBJ1-1; 7 nucleotides agree with TRBD1. Losses at the gene ends were 4 bases for V and 9 bases for J; bases not matched to a gene: 2. There are 11 residues in the CDR3. Germline CDR1 and CDR2: PRHDT and FYEKMQ (reference sequence). The CDR3 loop reads CASSSQGKAFF. CDR3 DNA: TGTGCCAGCAGCTCACAGGGGAAAGCTTTCTTT.